Presented here are 29 T cell receptor beta chains from one specimen sequenced in a study of CD8 T cells in ankylosing spondylitis. TCRdb redid the calling of the 5' RACE reads with MiXCR, one entry per CDR3 protein. Among 8,000 to 9,000 distinct CDR3 sequences listed, 3% to 4% were seen once. The specimen was blood, either unsorted or a sorted T cell fraction (not recorded which). The receptors stem from a female donor with ankylosing spondylitis or in good health (not recorded which).

There are many counts of this clonotype. The chain couples TRBV9 to TRBJ1-1; tentative D call: TRBD1 (6 bases). Trimming took 0 bases from V and 6 from J, leaving 15 bases between them. CDR3 size: 15 residues. Germline CDR1 SGDLS, CDR2 YYNGEE. Here the CDR3 DNA reads TGTGCCAGCAGCGTAGGGGGCAGGGGTGGTGCTGAAGCTTTCTTT. Its translation: CASSVGGRGGAEAFF.

This clonotype has a count of ten or more. This chain joins TRBV9 and TRBJ2-2, with 9 bases aligning to TRBD2. CDR3 length: 16 residues. Germline CDR1 SGDLS, CDR2 YYNGEE. The V gene end was trimmed by 0 bases and the J gene end by 3 bases; junction bases not matched to a gene: 3. CDR3 DNA: TGTGCCAGCAGCGTAGCCAGCGGGGGGTACACCGGGGAGCTGTTTTTT. Translating it yields CASSVASGGYTGELFF.

This clonotype occurred many times. The V call is TRBV9, the J call TRBJ2-3, with unresolved D. The V and J ends lost 0 bases and 5 bases respectively, with 13 bases between them. CDR3 length: 15 amino acids. Germline lookup yields CDR1 SGDLS and CDR2 YYNGEE. CDR3 DNA sequence: TGTGCCAGCAGCGTAGATTGGCTAAGCGTAGATACGCAGTATTTT. Amino acids: CASSVDWLSVDTQYF.

This clonotype was picked up a small number of times. The chain couples TRBV9 to TRBJ2-7; TRBD1 matches at 7 bases. V trimming: 4 bases; J trimming: 0 bases; junction bases outside the gene matches: 4. Germline CDR1 reads SGDLS; CDR2 reads YYNGEE. The CDR3 spans 14 residues. The CDR3 DNA follows: TGTGCCAGCAGCAGGGGACAGAGCTCCTACGAGCAGTACTTC. It specifies CASSRGQSSYEQYF. The variable domain in full, completed from reference TRBV9 and TRBJ2-7, reads DSGVTQTPKHLITATGQRVTLRCSPRSGDLSVYWYQQSLDQGLQFLIQYYNGEERAKGNILERFSAQQFPDLHSELNLSSLELGDSALYFCASSRGQSSYEQYFGPGTRLTVT.

In this sample, this clonotype turned up many times. The gene calls are TRBV9 and TRBJ1-1; D is ambiguous. Between the trimmed V and J ends, which lost 0 bases and 4 bases, there was a span of 13 bases. This CDR3 comprises 15 residues. CDR1 SGDLS and CDR2 YYNGEE come from the germline V gene. For the CDR3, the DNA is TGTGCCAGCAGCGTAGACTGGAGGGTATCCACTGAAGCTTTCTTT. Translating it yields CASSVDWRVSTEAFF. The full variable domain, rest sourced from reference TRBV9 and TRBJ1-1, is DSGVTQTPKHLITATGQRVTLRCSPRSGDLSVYWYQQSLDQGLQFLIQYYNGEERAKGNILERFSAQQFPDLHSELNLSSLELGDSALYFCASSVDWRVSTEAFFGQGTRLTVV.

This clonotype showed up many times. V gene TRBV9 combines with J gene TRBJ2-3, with D possibly being TRBD2 (5 bases). Germline V gene data show CDR1 as SGDLS and CDR2 as YYNGEE. V was trimmed by 7 bases and J by 0 bases, leaving 18 bases between them. This CDR3 contains 16 residues. The CDR3 nucleotides are TGTGCCAGCGGGCCCAGCGGTGGGTTGAGCACAGATACGCAGTATTTT. It encodes CASGPSGGLSTDTQYF.

Many counts were recorded for this clonotype. The chain has TRBV9 and TRBJ2-7; 8 bases map to TRBD1. The germline V gene has CDR1 SGDLS and CDR2 YYNGEE. Germline trimming cut 3 bases from V and 6 bases from J; bases unmatched to any gene: 5. The CDR3 has 13 residues. The CDR3: CASSATTGVEQYF. The CDR3 DNA follows: TGTGCCAGCAGCGCGACGACAGGGGTCGAGCAGTACTTC.

This clonotype was recorded many times. The chain recombines TRBV6-4 with TRBJ2-2, with D possibly TRBD1 on 6 matching bases. The CDR3 length is 17 residues. Trimming shortened V by 7 bases and J by 6 bases, and 24 bases separated the two germline ends. CDR1 and CDR2 from the germline V gene are MRHNA and SNTAGT. The CDR3 bases are TGTGCCAGCACCGTTTATCAAGGACAGAAGATTTCCGGGGAGCTGTTTTTT. This translates into CASTVYQGQKISGELFF.

This clonotype came up many times. The chain has TRBV5-1 and TRBJ1-5, with a tentative D call TRBD1 (5 bases). The ends were cut back, 4 bases at V and 1 base at J, with 21 bases in the middle. There are 18 residues in the CDR3. The V gene's germline CDR1 is SGHRS and CDR2 YFSETQ. This CDR3 reads CASSSPRRGSGSNQPQHF. The CDR3 DNA sequence: TGCGCCAGCAGCAGCCCGAGGAGGGGCAGTGGGAGCAATCAGCCCCAGCATTTT.

This clonotype was recorded at least ten times. This rearrangement joins TRBV9 to TRBJ1-1; 9 bases fit TRBD1. V dropped 3 bases and J dropped 3; count of bases not matched to a gene: 9. The CDR3 spans 16 residues. CDR1 and CDR2 (germline): SGDLS, YYNGEE. The CDR3 sequence is CASSARDRVWDTEAFF. DNA of the CDR3: TGTGCCAGCAGCGCCCGGGACAGGGTATGGGACACTGAAGCTTTCTTT.

There are many counts of this clonotype. The chain carries TRBV9 and TRBJ2-3, with D uncertain. The ends were cut back, 0 bases at V and 5 bases at J, with 13 bases in the middle. Germline V gene data show CDR1 as SGDLS and CDR2 as YYNGEE. The CDR3 length is 15 residues. CDR3 in DNA: TGTGCCAGCAGCGTAGAAGGGCCTTGGGGAGATACGCAGTATTTT. Amino acid sequence: CASSVEGPWGDTQYF. The whole variable domain, filled in from reference TRBV9 and TRBJ2-3, reads DSGVTQTPKHLITATGQRVTLRCSPRSGDLSVYWYQQSLDQGLQFLIQYYNGEERAKGNILERFSAQQFPDLHSELNLSSLELGDSALYFCASSVEGPWGDTQYFGPGTRLTVL.

By its share, this clonotype is medium-sized (0.01 to 0.1%). The V and J genes are TRBV9 and TRBJ2-7; TRBD1 aligns across 8 bases. The CDR3 consists of 14 residues. Trimming removed 3 bases from V and 5 bases from J; junction bases left unmatched: 7. Germline CDR1 reads SGDLS; CDR2 reads YYNGEE. The CDR3 reads CASSARQGLDEQYF. DNA of the CDR3: TGTGCCAGCAGCGCCCGACAGGGGCTGGACGAGCAGTACTTC.

This clonotype came up many times. The chain is built from TRBV9 and TRBJ1-1; the D is unclear. The V end was cut by 4 bases, the J end by 5 bases, with 9 bases between. Germline CDR1 and CDR2: SGDLS and YYNGEE. CDR3 length: 12 residues. CDR3 protein: CASSLGTTEAFF. The CDR3 DNA reads as TGTGCCAGCAGCTTGGGCACTACTGAAGCTTTCTTT.

Many counts were recorded for this clonotype. The gene calls are TRBV9 and TRBJ1-1; D is ambiguous. V lost 4 bases and J lost 6, with 13 bases in between. The CDR3 extends over 13 amino acids. Germline values: CDR1 SGDLS, CDR2 YYNGEE. The CDR3 loop is CASSPRGVAEAFF. In nucleotides, the CDR3 is TGTGCCAGCAGCCCAAGAGGCGTTGCTGAAGCTTTCTTT.

By proportion, this clonotype is medium-sized. The chain is built from TRBV9 and TRBJ2-7; no firm D call. The germline V gene encodes CDR1 SGDLS and CDR2 YYNGEE. This CDR3 is built from 14 residues. The V end was cut by 0 bases, the J end by 3 bases, with 10 bases between. In DNA, the CDR3 is TGTGCCAGCAGCGTAGACACGGCAAACTACGAGCAGTACTTC. Its protein product is CASSVDTANYEQYF.

This clonotype is classed as medium-sized. The V gene is TRBV9, the J gene TRBJ1-3; no clear D gene. This CDR3 has 14 residues. CDR1 and CDR2 from the germline V gene are SGDLS and YYNGEE. Trimming took off 0 bases at V and 3 bases at J, with 7 bases between the two ends. For the CDR3, the DNA is TGTGCCAGCAGCGTAGGGGGTATTGGAAACACCATATATTTT. The encoded protein is CASSVGGIGNTIYF.

The CDR3 sequence is CASSVESGFGYYGYTF. The DNA of the CDR3 is TGTGCCAGCAGCGTAGAGTCGGGGTTTGGGTACTATGGCTACACCTTC. J is TRBJ1-2 and V is TRBV9; D not resolved. Germline-derived CDR1 and CDR2 are SGDLS and YYNGEE. V lost 0 bases to trimming and J lost 3 bases, with 15 bases between them. This CDR3 spans 16 amino acids.

This clonotype is medium-sized within its sample. This sequence joins TRBV9 and TRBJ1-1; D is unresolved. The CDR3 consists of 14 residues. V lost 4 bases and J 2 bases, leaving 12 bases between the germline ends. Germline assignment: CDR1 SGDLS and CDR2 YYNGEE. CDR3 loop: CASSPSRVNTEAFF. For the CDR3, the DNA is TGTGCCAGCAGCCCATCCAGAGTAAACACTGAAGCTTTCTTT.

This clonotype was observed many times. The V and J genes are TRBV9 and TRBJ1-2; the D gene is possibly TRBD1 (6 bases). This CDR3 contains 13 residues. Germline V gives CDR1 SGDLS, CDR2 YYNGEE. V was clipped by 8 bases and J by 2 bases, with 13 bases between them. Here the CDR3 DNA reads TGTGCCAGTAGACAGGTCTCCAACTATGGCTACACCTTC. Residues: CASRQVSNYGYTF. Using reference TRBV9 and TRBJ1-2 for the parts outside the CDR3, the full variable domain is DSGVTQTPKHLITATGQRVTLRCSPRSGDLSVYWYQQSLDQGLQFLIQYYNGEERAKGNILERFSAQQFPDLHSELNLSSLELGDSALYFCASRQVSNYGYTFGSGTRLTVV.

This clonotype came up many times. The chain couples TRBV9 to TRBJ2-7; the match to TRBD2 covers 7 bases. The CDR3 has 14 amino acids. V shed 2 bases, J shed 0 bases, and the junction held 2 bases outside the gene matches. CDR1 is SGDLS, CDR2 YYNGEE, per germline. Written as DNA, the CDR3 is TGTGCCAGCAGCGTGGGGGGGAGCTCCTACGAGCAGTACTTC. Translating gives CASSVGGSSYEQYF.

This clonotype came up a few times. The chain recombines TRBV9 with TRBJ2-7; possibly TRBD1 for D (6 bases). The CDR3 loop spans 14 amino acids. Germline CDR1 SGDLS, CDR2 YYNGEE. V shed 7 bases and J shed 6 bases, with 20 bases lying between them. In DNA, the CDR3 is TGTGCCAGCGCGATATCAGGGGCGATGGGCGAGCAGTACTTC. Protein product: CASAISGAMGEQYF.

This clonotype has just a few counts. The chain has TRBV9 and TRBJ2-6; no reliable D call. Germline CDR1 SGDLS, CDR2 YYNGEE. V was pared by 3 bases and J by 3 bases, with 10 bases between. The CDR3 is made up of 15 amino acids. The CDR3 loop reads CASSGTYGGANVLTF. CDR3 in DNA: TGTGCCAGCAGCGGTACTTACGGTGGGGCCAACGTCCTGACTTTC.

This clonotype is medium-sized. The V call is TRBV9, the J call TRBJ2-1; TRBD2 agrees at 14 bases. Losses at the gene ends were 2 bases for V and 8 bases for J; bases not matched to a gene: 6. Germline CDR1 is SGDLS and CDR2 is YYNGEE. The CDR3 is 16 residues long. As DNA, the CDR3 is TGTGCCAGCAGCGTGTCGACTAGCGGGGGGGTGGATGAGCAGTTCTTC. This codes for CASSVSTSGGVDEQFF.

This clonotype was observed a few times. The rearrangement uses TRBV9 and TRBJ2-1; D possibly uses TRBD1 or TRBD2 (6 bases each). This CDR3 comprises 14 residues. The germline gives CDR1 SGDLS, CDR2 YYNGEE. V was clipped by 4 bases and J by 8 bases, with 16 bases between them. The CDR3 reads CASSPPGGADEQFF. The CDR3 nucleotides are TGTGCCAGCAGCCCCCCCGGGGGCGCGGATGAGCAGTTCTTC.

This clonotype counts as medium-sized (0.01 to 0.1%). The rearrangement joins TRBV9 to TRBJ2-7, with 9 bases identical to TRBD2. Per germline, CDR1 SGDLS and CDR2 YYNGEE. The CDR3 has 15 residues. With V trimmed by 1 base and J by 5 bases, 7 bases remained unmatched. The CDR3 reads CASSVSQGLAHEQYF. The DNA of the CDR3 is TGTGCCAGCAGCGTAAGTCAGGGACTAGCCCACGAGCAGTACTTC.

This clonotype was recorded at least ten times. The CDR3 reads CASSAGNSYNEQFF. The CDR3 coding sequence is TGTGCCAGCAGCGCTGGTAACTCCTACAATGAGCAGTTCTTC. The chain is built from TRBV9 and TRBJ2-1; D gene ambiguous. CDR3 length equals 14 residues. V shed 3 bases and J shed 0 bases, with 7 bases lying between them. Germline V gene sequence: CDR1 SGDLS, CDR2 YYNGEE.

In its sample, this clonotype is medium-sized. The chain uses TRBV9 and TRBJ1-2; D is possibly TRBD1 (6 bases). The CDR3 runs 18 residues. CDR1 is SGDLS, CDR2 YYNGEE, per germline. V dropped 3 bases and J dropped 0 bases, with 21 bases sitting between them. As DNA, the CDR3 is TGTGCCAGCAGCGAAAGGCCGGGGGGCGAAGGGACTAACTATGGCTACACCTTC. It encodes CASSERPGGEGTNYGYTF.

This clonotype is labeled as medium-sized (0.01 to 0.1%). V is TRBV9 and J is TRBJ1-1; D is possibly TRBD1 (6 bases). The CDR3 consists of 15 residues. Per the germline V gene, CDR1 is SGDLS and CDR2 is YYNGEE. V shed 3 bases and J shed 3 bases, with 15 bases lying between them. CDR3: CASSEVGRGDTEAFF. The CDR3 DNA follows: TGTGCCAGCAGCGAAGTTGGTAGGGGGGACACTGAAGCTTTCTTT.

This clonotype was observed at least ten times. This chain connects TRBV9 to TRBJ2-3; 9 nucleotides match TRBD2. CDR3 size: 17 residues. Germline V gives CDR1 SGDLS, CDR2 YYNGEE. Trimming at V came to 1 base and at J to 4 bases, leaving 10 bases not matched to a gene. The CDR3 sequence: CASSVPRAGGPADTQYF. As DNA, the CDR3 is TGTGCCAGCAGCGTACCCCGCGCGGGGGGGCCGGCAGATACGCAGTATTTT.